Sequencing of this T cell receptor (beta chain) was carried out in a study of molecular identifiers for immune sequencing clone quantification. TCRdb re-analysed the PCR reads in MiXCR, keeping a single row per CDR3 protein. In the table there are 460,000 or so distinct CDR3 sequences, 25% of which are singletons. Trimming removed 5 bases at V and 8 bases at J, with 12 bases between. Germline V gene lookup returns CDR1 GTSNPN and CDR2 SVGIG (reference sequence). This CDR3 is 12 amino acids long. Naive CD8 libraries were made from about 20,000 to 1,000,000 sorted cells, and they used 10%, 30% or 50% RNA. The table lists this clonotype with a few counts.

The sequence was obtained from a human donor in good health. Some libraries in this study had Jurkat cell RNA spiked in. The J gene is TRBJ1-4, the V gene TRBV30; D unclear. Sequenced: naive CD8+ T cells from blood, with Jurkat cell RNA spiked in. Documented subset: FACS-sorted CD8+CD4-CCR7+CD45RA+ naive T cells. CDR3 region: CAWAGYEEKLFF. In DNA form, the CDR3 reads TGTGCCTGGGCGGGATATGAGGAAAAACTGTTTTTT.